Described below is a single T cell receptor (beta chain) sequence and its context. Its matching antigen is unknown. V lost 3 bases, J lost 8 bases, and 10 bases lay in between. Germline values: CDR1 DFQATT, CDR2 SNEGSKA (reference sequence). The CDR3 loop spans 11 amino acids. This sample is part of a study of post-analysis software for immune sequencing data. Overall study results and limits: Compared with controls, patients had more of five or six TRBV segments, including TRBV5-6, TRBV5-1 and TRBV20-1.

TCR beta cDNA libraries included unique molecular identifiers. TCRdb re-called the PCR reads with MiXCR, one entry per CDR3 protein. The sample lists about half a million distinct CDR3 sequences; around 34% were seen once. The receptor was isolated from a girl aged 2-17 years with multiple sclerosis. Sample: blood. The chain carries TRBV20-1 and TRBJ1-2; D gene ambiguous. The CDR3 loop is CSASGRGGYTF. Here the CDR3 DNA reads TGCAGTGCTAGCGGACGTGGAGGCTACACCTTC.